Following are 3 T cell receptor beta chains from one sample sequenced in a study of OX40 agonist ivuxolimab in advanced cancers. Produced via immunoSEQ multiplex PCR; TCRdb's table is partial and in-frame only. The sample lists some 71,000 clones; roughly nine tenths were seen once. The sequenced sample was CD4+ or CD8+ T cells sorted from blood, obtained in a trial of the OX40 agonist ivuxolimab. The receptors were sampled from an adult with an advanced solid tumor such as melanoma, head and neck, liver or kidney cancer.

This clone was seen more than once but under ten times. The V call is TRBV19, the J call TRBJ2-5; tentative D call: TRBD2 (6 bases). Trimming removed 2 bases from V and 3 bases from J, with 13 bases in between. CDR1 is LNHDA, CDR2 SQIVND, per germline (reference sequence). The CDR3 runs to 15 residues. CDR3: CASSIWGTSKETQYF. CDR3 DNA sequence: TGTGCCAGTAGTATATGGGGGACTTCGAAAGAGACCCAGTACTTC.

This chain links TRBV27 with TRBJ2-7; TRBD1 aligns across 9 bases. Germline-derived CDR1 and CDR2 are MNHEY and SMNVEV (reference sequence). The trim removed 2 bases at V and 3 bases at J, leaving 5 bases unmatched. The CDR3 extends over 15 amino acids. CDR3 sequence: CASSLATGGFYEQYF. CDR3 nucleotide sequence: TGTGCCAGCAGTTTAGCAACAGGGGGCTTCTACGAGCAGTACTTC.

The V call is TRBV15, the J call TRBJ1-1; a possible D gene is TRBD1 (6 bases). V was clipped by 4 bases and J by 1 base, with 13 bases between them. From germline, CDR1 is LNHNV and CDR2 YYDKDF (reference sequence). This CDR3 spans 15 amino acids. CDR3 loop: CATSNPGQPNTEAFF. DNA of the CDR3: TGTGCCACCAGCAACCCTGGACAGCCGAACACTGAAGCTTTCTTT.